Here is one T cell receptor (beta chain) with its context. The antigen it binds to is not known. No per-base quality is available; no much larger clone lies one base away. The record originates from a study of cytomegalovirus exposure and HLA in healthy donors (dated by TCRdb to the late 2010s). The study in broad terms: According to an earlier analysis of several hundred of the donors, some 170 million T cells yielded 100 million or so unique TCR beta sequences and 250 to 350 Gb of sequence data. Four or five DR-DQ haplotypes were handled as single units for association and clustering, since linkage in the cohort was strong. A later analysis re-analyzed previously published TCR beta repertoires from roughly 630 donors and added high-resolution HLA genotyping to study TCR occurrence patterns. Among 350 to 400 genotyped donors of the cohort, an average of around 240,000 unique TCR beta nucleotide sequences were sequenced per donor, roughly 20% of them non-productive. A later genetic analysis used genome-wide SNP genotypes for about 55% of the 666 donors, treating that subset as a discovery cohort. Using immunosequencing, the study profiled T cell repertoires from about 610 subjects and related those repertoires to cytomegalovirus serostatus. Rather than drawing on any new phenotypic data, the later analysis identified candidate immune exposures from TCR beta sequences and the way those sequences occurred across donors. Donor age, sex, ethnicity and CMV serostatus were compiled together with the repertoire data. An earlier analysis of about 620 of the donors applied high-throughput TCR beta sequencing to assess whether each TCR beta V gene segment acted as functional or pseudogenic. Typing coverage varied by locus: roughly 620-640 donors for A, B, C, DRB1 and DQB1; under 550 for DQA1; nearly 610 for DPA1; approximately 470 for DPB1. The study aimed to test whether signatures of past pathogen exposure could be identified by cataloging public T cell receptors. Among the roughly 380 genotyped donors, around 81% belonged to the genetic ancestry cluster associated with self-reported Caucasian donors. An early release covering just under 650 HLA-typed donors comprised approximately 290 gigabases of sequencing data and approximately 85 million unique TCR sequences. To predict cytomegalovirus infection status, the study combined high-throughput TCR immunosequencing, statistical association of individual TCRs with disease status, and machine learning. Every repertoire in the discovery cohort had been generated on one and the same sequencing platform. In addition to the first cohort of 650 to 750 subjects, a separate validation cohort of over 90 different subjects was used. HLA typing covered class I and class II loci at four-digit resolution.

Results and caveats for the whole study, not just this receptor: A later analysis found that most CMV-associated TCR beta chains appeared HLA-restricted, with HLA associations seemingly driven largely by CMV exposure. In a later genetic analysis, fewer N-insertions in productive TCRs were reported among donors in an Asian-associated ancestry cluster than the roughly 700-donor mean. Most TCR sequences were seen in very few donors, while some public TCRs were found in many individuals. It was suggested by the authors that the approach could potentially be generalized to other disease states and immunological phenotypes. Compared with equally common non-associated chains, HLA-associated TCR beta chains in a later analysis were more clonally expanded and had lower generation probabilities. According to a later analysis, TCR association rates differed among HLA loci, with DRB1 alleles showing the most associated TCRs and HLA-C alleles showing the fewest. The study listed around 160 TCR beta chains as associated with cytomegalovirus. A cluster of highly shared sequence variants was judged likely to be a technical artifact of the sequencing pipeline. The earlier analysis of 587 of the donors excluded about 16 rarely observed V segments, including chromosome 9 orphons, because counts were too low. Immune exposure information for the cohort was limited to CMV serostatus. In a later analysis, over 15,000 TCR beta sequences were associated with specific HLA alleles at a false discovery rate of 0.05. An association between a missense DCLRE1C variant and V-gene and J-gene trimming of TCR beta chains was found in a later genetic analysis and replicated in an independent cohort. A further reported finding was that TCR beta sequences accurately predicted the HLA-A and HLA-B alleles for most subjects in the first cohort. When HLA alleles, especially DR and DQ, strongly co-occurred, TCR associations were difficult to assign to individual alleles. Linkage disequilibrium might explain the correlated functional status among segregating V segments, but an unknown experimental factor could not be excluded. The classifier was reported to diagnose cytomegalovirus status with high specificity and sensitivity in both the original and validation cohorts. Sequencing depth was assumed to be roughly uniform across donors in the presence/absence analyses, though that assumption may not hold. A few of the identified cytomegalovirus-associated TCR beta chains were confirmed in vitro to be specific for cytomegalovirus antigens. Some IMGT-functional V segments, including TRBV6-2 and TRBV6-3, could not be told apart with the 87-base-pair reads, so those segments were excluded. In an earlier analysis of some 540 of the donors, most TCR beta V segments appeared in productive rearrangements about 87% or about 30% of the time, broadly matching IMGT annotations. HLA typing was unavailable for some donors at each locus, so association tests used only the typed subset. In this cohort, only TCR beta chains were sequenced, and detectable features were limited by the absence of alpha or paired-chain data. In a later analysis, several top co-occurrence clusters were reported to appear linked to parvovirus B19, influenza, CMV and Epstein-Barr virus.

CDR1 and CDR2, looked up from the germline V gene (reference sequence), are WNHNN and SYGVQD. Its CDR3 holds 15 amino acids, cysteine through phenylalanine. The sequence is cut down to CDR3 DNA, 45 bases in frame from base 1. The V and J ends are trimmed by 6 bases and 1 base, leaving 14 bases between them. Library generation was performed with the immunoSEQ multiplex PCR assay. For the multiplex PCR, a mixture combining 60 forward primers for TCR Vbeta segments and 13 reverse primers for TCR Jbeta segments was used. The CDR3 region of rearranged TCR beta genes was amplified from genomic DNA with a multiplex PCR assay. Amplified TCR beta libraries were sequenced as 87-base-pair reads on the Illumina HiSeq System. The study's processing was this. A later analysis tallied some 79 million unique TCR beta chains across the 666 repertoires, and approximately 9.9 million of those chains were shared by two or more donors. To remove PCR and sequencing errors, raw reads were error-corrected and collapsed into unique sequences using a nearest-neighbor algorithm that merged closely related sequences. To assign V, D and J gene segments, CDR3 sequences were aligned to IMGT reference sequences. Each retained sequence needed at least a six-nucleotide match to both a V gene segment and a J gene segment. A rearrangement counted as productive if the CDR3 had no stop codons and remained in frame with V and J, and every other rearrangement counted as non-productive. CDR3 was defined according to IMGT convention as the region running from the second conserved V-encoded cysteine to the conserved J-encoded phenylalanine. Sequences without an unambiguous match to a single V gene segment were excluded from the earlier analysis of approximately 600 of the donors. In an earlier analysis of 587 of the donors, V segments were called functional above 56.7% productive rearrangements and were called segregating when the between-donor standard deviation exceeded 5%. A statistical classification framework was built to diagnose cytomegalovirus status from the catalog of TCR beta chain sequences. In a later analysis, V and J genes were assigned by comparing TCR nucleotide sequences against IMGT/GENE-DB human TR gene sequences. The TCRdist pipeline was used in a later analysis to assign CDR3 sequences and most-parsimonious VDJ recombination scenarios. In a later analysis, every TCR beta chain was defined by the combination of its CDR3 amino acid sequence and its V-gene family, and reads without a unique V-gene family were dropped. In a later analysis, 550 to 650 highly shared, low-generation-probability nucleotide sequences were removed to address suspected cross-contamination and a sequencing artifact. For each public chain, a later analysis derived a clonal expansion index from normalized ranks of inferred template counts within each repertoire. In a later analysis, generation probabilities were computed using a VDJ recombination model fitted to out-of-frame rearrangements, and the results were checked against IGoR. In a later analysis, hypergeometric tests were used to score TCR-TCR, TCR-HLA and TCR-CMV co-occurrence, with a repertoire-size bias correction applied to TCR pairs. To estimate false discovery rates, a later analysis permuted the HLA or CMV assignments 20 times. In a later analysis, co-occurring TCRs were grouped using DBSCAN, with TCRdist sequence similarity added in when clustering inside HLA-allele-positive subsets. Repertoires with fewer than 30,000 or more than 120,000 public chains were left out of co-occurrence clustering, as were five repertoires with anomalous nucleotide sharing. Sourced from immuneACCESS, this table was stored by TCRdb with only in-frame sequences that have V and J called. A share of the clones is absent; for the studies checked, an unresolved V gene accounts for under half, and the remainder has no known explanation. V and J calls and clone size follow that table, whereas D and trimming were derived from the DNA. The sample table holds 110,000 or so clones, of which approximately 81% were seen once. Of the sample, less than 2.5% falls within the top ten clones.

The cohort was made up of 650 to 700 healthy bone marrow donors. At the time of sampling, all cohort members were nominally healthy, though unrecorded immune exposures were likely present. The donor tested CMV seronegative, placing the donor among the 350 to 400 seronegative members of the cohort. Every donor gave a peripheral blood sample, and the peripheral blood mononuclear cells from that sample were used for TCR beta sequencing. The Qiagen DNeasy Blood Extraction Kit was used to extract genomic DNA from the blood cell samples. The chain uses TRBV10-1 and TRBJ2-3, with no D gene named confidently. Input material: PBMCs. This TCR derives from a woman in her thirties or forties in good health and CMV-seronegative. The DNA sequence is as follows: TGCGCCAGCAGCGAGGCTATAGCAGGCACAGATACGCAGTATTTT. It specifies CASSEAIAGTDTQYF.